This TCR beta chain was identified during a study of cytomegalovirus exposure and HLA in healthy donors (dated by TCRdb to the late 2010s). About the study as a whole: In an earlier analysis of some 610 of the donors, about 260 Gb of sequence data and 90 million to 120 million unique TCR beta sequences from roughly 200 million T cells were reported. Around 320 gigabases of sequencing data and roughly 90 million unique TCR sequences were included in an early release covering around 650 HLA-typed donors. Of the 398 genotyped donors, 65% to 90% fell in the genetic ancestry cluster associated with self-reported Caucasian donors. The study was designed to test whether signatures of past pathogen exposure could be identified by cataloging public T cell receptors. The study profiled the T cell repertoires of more than 500 subjects by immunosequencing and related them to cytomegalovirus serostatus. In addition to the first cohort of 666 subjects, a separate validation cohort of approximately 120 different subjects was used. To predict cytomegalovirus infection status, the study brought together high-throughput TCR immunosequencing, statistical association of individual TCRs with disease status, and machine learning. In a later analysis, previously published TCR beta repertoires from roughly 710 donors were re-analyzed and high-resolution HLA genotyping was added so that TCR occurrence patterns could be studied. The later analysis used no new phenotypic data to find candidate immune exposures, relying instead on TCR beta sequences and their occurrence across donors. An earlier analysis of around 640 of the donors used high-throughput TCR beta sequencing to judge whether each TCR beta V gene segment behaved as functional or pseudogenic. Donor age, sex, ethnicity and CMV serostatus were compiled alongside the repertoire data. A later genetic analysis took genome-wide SNP genotypes for about 55% of the roughly 700 donors and used that subset as a discovery cohort. All discovery cohort repertoires had been generated on a single sequencing platform. Class I and class II HLA loci were covered by the typing at four-digit resolution. Typing coverage varied by locus: roughly 620-640 donors for A, B, C, DRB1 and DQB1; roughly 520 for DQA1; 600 to 610 for DPA1; roughly 450 for DPB1. A handful of DR-DQ haplotypes were treated as single units for association and clustering because of strong linkage in the cohort. Among roughly 370 genotyped donors of the cohort, an average of approximately 230,000 unique TCR beta nucleotide sequences were sequenced per donor, roughly 20% of them non-productive.

The CDR1 and CDR2 encoded by the germline V gene (reference sequence) are SEHNR and FQNEAQ. The CDR3 goes from the cysteine to the phenylalanine over 13 residues. CDR3 DNA is the only sequence kept; it has 39 bases, read in frame from the first base. V loses 5 bases, J loses 8 bases, and the germline ends lie 15 bases apart. Broader findings and caveats from the paper: Because HLA typing was missing for some donors at each locus, association tests included only the typed subset. It was suggested by the authors that the approach could potentially be generalized to other disease states and immunological phenotypes. Correlated functional status among segregating V segments might be attributable to linkage disequilibrium, but an unknown experimental factor could not be ruled out. In an earlier analysis of about 540 of the donors, most TCR beta V segments were observed in productive rearrangements about 87% or about 30% of the time, broadly matching IMGT annotations. In a later analysis, HLA-associated TCR beta chains were found to be more clonally expanded and to have lower generation probabilities than equally common non-associated chains. Compared with the approximately 720-donor mean, donors in an Asian-associated ancestry cluster had fewer N-insertions in productive TCRs, according to a later genetic analysis. Specific HLA alleles were associated with 15,000 to 20,000 TCR beta sequences at a false discovery rate of 0.05 in a later analysis. Several of the top co-occurrence clusters appeared to be linked to parvovirus B19, influenza, CMV and Epstein-Barr virus, according to a later analysis. A later analysis found that most CMV-associated TCR beta chains appeared HLA-restricted, with HLA associations seemingly driven largely by CMV exposure. In a later analysis, the rate of TCR association differed among HLA loci, with DRB1 alleles having the most associated TCRs and HLA-C alleles having the fewest. Over 15 rarely observed V segments, including chromosome 9 orphons, were excluded from the earlier analysis of approximately 500 of the donors because counts were too low. A further reported finding was that TCR beta sequences accurately predicted the HLA-A and HLA-B alleles for most subjects in the first cohort. Cytomegalovirus status was reported to be diagnosed by the classifier with high specificity and sensitivity in both the original and validation cohorts. An association between a missense DCLRE1C variant and V-gene and J-gene trimming of TCR beta chains was found in a later genetic analysis and replicated in an independent cohort. In this cohort, only TCR beta chains were sequenced, and detectable features were limited by the absence of alpha or paired-chain data. Immune exposure information for the cohort was limited to CMV serostatus. Most TCR sequences were seen in very few donors, while some public TCRs were found in many individuals. In vitro tests confirmed that a few of the cytomegalovirus-associated TCR beta chains recognize cytomegalovirus antigens. The sequencing pipeline was judged likely to have produced a cluster of highly shared sequence variants as a technical artifact. Sequencing depth was assumed to be roughly uniform across donors in the presence/absence analyses, though that assumption may not hold. Assigning TCR associations to individual alleles was difficult when HLA alleles, especially DR and DQ, strongly co-occurred. Some IMGT-functional V segments, including TRBV6-2 and TRBV6-3, could not be distinguished by the 87-base-pair reads and were therefore excluded. In the study, some 180 TCR beta chains were listed as associated with cytomegalovirus.

About this clone itself: The antigen it recognizes is unknown. No base quality values were provided; no much bigger clone lies one nucleotide off.

The library was prepared using the immunoSEQ multiplex PCR assay. For the multiplex PCR, a mixture combining 60 forward primers for TCR Vbeta segments and 13 reverse primers for TCR Jbeta segments was used. The CDR3 region of rearranged TCR beta genes was amplified from genomic DNA with a multiplex PCR assay. The Illumina HiSeq System was used to sequence the amplified TCR beta libraries as 87-base-pair reads. The published analysis was carried out like this. Across the 670 or so repertoires, a later analysis counted 75 million to 90 million unique TCR beta chains, roughly 11 million of which were shared by at least two donors. To remove PCR and sequencing errors, raw reads were error-corrected and collapsed into unique sequences using a nearest-neighbor algorithm that merged closely related sequences. To assign V, D and J gene segments, CDR3 sequences were aligned to IMGT reference sequences. For a sequence to be retained, a match of at least six nucleotides was required to both a V gene segment and a J gene segment. A rearrangement counted as productive if the CDR3 had no stop codons and remained in frame with V and J, and every other rearrangement counted as non-productive. Following IMGT convention, CDR3 was defined as the stretch from the second conserved V-encoded cysteine to the conserved J-encoded phenylalanine. Sequences without an unambiguous match to a single V gene segment were excluded from the earlier analysis of approximately 560 of the donors. An earlier analysis of fewer than 650 of the donors classified V segments as functional when productive rearrangements were above 56.7% and as segregating when the standard deviation between donors was above 5%. A statistical classification framework was developed to diagnose cytomegalovirus status using the catalog of TCR beta chain sequences. A later analysis assigned V and J genes by comparing TCR nucleotide sequences with IMGT/GENE-DB human TR gene sequences. In a later analysis, CDR3 sequences and most-parsimonious VDJ recombination scenarios were assigned using the TCRdist pipeline. In a later analysis, each TCR beta chain was defined by its CDR3 amino acid sequence together with its V-gene family, and reads lacking a unique V-gene family were excluded. As a way to deal with suspected cross-contamination and a sequencing artifact, a later analysis dropped roughly 600 nucleotide sequences that were highly shared and had low generation probability. For each public chain, a later analysis derived a clonal expansion index from normalized ranks of inferred template counts within each repertoire. A later analysis computed generation probabilities with a VDJ recombination model fitted to out-of-frame rearrangements, and checked the results against IGoR. Hypergeometric tests were used in a later analysis to score TCR-TCR, TCR-HLA and TCR-CMV co-occurrence, with a repertoire-size bias correction applied to the TCR pairs. In a later analysis, false discovery rates were estimated by permuting HLA or CMV assignments 20 times. A later analysis grouped co-occurring TCRs with DBSCAN, adding TCRdist sequence similarity when clustering within HLA-allele-positive subsets. Co-occurrence clustering excluded repertoires with fewer than 30,000 or more than 120,000 public chains, plus five with anomalous nucleotide sharing. The table was pulled from immuneACCESS by TCRdb, which kept in-frame rearrangements only. Such tables lose some clones; where checked, under half of the loss comes from unresolved V genes, and the rest has no known cause. For V, J and clone size, that table is used; D and trimming come from the DNA. In all, the sample holds under 200,000 clones, and about three quarters of those were seen once. The ten most abundant clones make up around 3.1% of the sample.

The cohort was made up of approximately 670 healthy bone marrow donors. All cohort members were sampled while nominally healthy, although unrecorded immune exposures were likely present. The donor was CMV seropositive and was included in the group of 289 seropositive cohort members. Each donor provided a peripheral blood sample, and peripheral blood mononuclear cells were used for TCR beta sequencing. The Qiagen DNeasy Blood Extraction Kit was used to extract genomic DNA from the blood cell samples. Recombination linked TRBV7-9 to TRBJ1-1; the D segment cannot be called with confidence. This sequence was found in a woman aged 45-59 years in good health and CMV-seropositive. The specimen was PBMCs. The nucleotides are TGTGCCAGCAGCGGCCCCGGCGGTGGGGAAGCTTTCTTT. Translated, it reads CASSGPGGGEAFF. With the rest looked up from the reference TRBV7-9 and TRBJ1-1 genes rather than sequenced, the full variable domain is DTGVSQNPRHKITKRGQNVTFRCDPISEHNRLYWYRQTLGQGPEFLTYFQNEAQLEKSRLLSDRFSAERPKGSFSTLEIQRTEQGDSAMYLCASSGPGGGEAFFGQGTRLTVV.